Listed below are T cell receptor beta chains from one sample, sequenced in a study of vaccination and CD4 T cells after COVID-19. Their specific antigens are unknown. Each CDR3 protein gets one entry after TCRdb re-called the PCR reads with MiXCR. In the table there are some 22,000 distinct CDR3 sequences, under 40% of which are singletons. Sequenced material: CD4+ T cells from blood, cultured in vitro, taken about 7 months after SARS-CoV-2 vaccination. The receptors come from a human donor who had recovered from COVID-19. Both conserved end residues are trimmed from each CDR3. Fields, in order: V gene, J gene, CDR3 protein.

>TRBV7-9|TRBJ2-5
ASSLGTLETQY
>TRBV7-9|TRBJ1-2
ASSLGPEGYT
>TRBV7-9|TRBJ2-7
ASIDGAGPHEQY
>TRBV27|TRBJ1-6
ASPGQGYNSPLH
>TRBV6-1|TRBJ2-7
ASSEEGINEQY
>TRBV15|TRBJ1-5
ATSRDHYRGPKGQPQH
>TRBV7-8|TRBJ2-3
ASAHNNGRAGDTQY
>TRBV20-1|TRBJ1-1
SARRVGLNTEAF
>TRBV20-1|TRBJ2-1
SASLAGGRNEQF
>TRBV20-1|TRBJ2-1
SAVDKRSSYNEQF
>TRBV6-1|TRBJ1-5
ASSQGSTSNQPQH
>TRBV7-9|TRBJ2-3
ASSPANRHTDTQY
>TRBV6-1|TRBJ2-1
ASIQGDPYNEQF
>TRBV7-9|TRBJ2-7
ASSSSGSYEQY